Shown below are 17 T cell receptor beta chains from a single sample sequenced in a study of blood T cells in healthy people across ages. A second about 7 to 11 cycle PCR used barcoded and J-beta primers. TCRdb ran MiXCR on the 5' RACE reads and lists one entry per CDR3 protein. In the table there are roughly 2 million distinct CDR3 sequences, around 50% of which are singletons. The specimen was blood. These TCRs come from a woman in her thirties or forties in good health.

This clonotype appeared a few times. This chain uses TRBV4-2 with TRBJ2-1, with TRBD1 identical over 9 bases. The V and J ends lost 5 bases and 9 bases, in that order; junction bases with no gene match: 8. This CDR3 has 14 residues. Per the germline V gene, CDR1 is LGHNA and CDR2 is YNFKEQ. CDR3 bases: TGTGCCAGCAGCTCGGGACAGGGAACAAGTGAGCAGTTCTTC. It yields the protein CASSSGQGTSEQFF.

The V call is TRBV10-2, the J call TRBJ2-1, with 11 nucleotides matching TRBD2. CDR1 and CDR2 (germline): WSHSY, SAAADI. With 1 base clipped from V and 10 bases from J, the junction kept 6 bases outside the gene matches. The CDR3 sequence is 15 residues long. The CDR3, as DNA: TGCGCCAGCAGTGAGTTGGCTAGCGGGGGGAACGAGCAGTTCTTC. Amino acid sequence: CASSELASGGNEQFF.

As for this clonotype: Given the absence of the conserved phenylalanine or tryptophan at the CDR3 end, a read error is likely. The chain couples TRBV2 to TRBJ1-2; D may be TRBD1 (5 bases). CDR1 is SNHLY, CDR2 FYNNEI, per germline. V lost 7 bases to trimming and J lost 1 base, with 7 bases between them. This CDR3 spans 12 amino acids. The CDR3 reads CASNQGNYGYTV. CDR3 sequence (DNA): TGTGCCAGCAACCAGGGTAACTATGGCTACACCGTC.

Here the CDR3 reads CASSPGGVSSYNEQFF. DNA for the CDR3: TGTGCCAGCAGTCCGGGGGGGGTTAGCTCCTACAATGAGCAGTTCTTC. The V gene is TRBV6-2 or TRBV6-3, the J gene TRBJ2-1; 8 bases agree with TRBD2. Germline CDR1 reads MNHEY; CDR2 reads SVGEGT. This CDR3 comprises 16 residues. The junction had 6 bases not matched to a gene; V was cut back by 5 bases and J by 0 bases.

The chain employs TRBV12-3 or TRBV12-4 and TRBJ2-5; D unresolved. Trimming cost V 6 bases and J 2 bases, with 19 bases left between them. There are 16 residues in the CDR3. CDR3 protein: CASSRVGGPEQETQYF. The CDR3 nucleotides are TGTGCCAGCAGCCGTGTGGGCGGACCTGAGCAAGAGACCCAGTACTTC.

The chain links TRBV9 to TRBJ2-1; the D gene is possibly TRBD1 (7 bases). Trimming took off 1 base at V and 8 bases at J, with 19 bases between the two ends. Germline V gene data show CDR1 as SGDLS and CDR2 as YYNGEE. The length of the CDR3 is 16 residues. The CDR3 DNA is TGTGCCAGCAGCGTATCGCGGGGCCGGGGACAGCATGAGCAGTTCTTC. This codes for CASSVSRGRGQHEQFF.

The rearrangement links TRBV14 to TRBJ2-4; 9 bases fit TRBD1. Germline loops: CDR1 SGHDN, CDR2 FVKESK. The V segment lost 5 bases and the J segment 13 bases; nucleotides outside the gene matches: 18. This CDR3 has 16 amino acids. The CDR3 DNA reads TGTGCCAGCAGCATAAAAGGGACAGGGAAGGCCAATGAGCAGTACTTC. It translates to CASSIKGTGKANEQYF.

This chain links TRBV6-5 with TRBJ2-7; possibly TRBD1 for D (6 bases). Trimming cost V 6 bases and J 4 bases, with 19 bases left between them. The CDR3 runs to 15 residues. Germline V gene data show CDR1 as MNHEY and CDR2 as SVGAGI. The CDR3 region has the DNA TGTGCCAGCAGACCACAGGGTCTTACCTTGTACGAGCAGTACTTC. This codes for CASRPQGLTLYEQYF.

The chain couples TRBV5-1 to TRBJ2-3; maybe TRBD1 (6 bases). Looked up from germline, CDR1 is SGHRS and CDR2 is YFSETQ. The germline V and J ends were trimmed by 3 bases and 2 bases, with 13 bases remaining between them. CDR3 length: 15 residues. CDR3 amino acids: CASSSPTGITDTQYF. The CDR3 DNA reads TGCGCCAGCAGCTCGCCGACAGGAATCACAGATACGCAGTATTTT.

The gene calls are TRBV6-1 and TRBJ2-7; 16 nucleotides align to TRBD2. Unmatched junction bases numbered 12, after V lost 6 bases and J lost 4 bases. Per the germline V gene, CDR1 is MNHNS and CDR2 is SASEGT. The CDR3 is 18 residues long. The CDR3 loop reads CASSRPGLAGGPIYEQYF. The DNA for the CDR3 is TGTGCCAGCAGCCGCCCGGGACTAGCGGGGGGGCCTATATACGAGCAGTACTTC.

The table lists this clonotype with a few counts. The chain joins TRBV4-2 to TRBJ2-7; D is possibly TRBD2 (5 bases). V lost 0 bases and J lost 2, with 11 bases in between. Germline-derived CDR1 and CDR2 are LGHNA and YNFKEQ. CDR3 length: 15 amino acids. The CDR3 loop reads CASSQDRGNPYEQYF. CDR3 DNA: TGTGCCAGCAGCCAAGATCGGGGTAACCCCTACGAGCAGTACTTC.

The chain couples TRBV2 to TRBJ2-1; 7 nucleotides agree with TRBD2. The CDR3 extends over 16 amino acids. The germline CDR1 and CDR2 sequences are SNHLY and FYNNEI. V gave up 2 bases and J gave up 4 bases; unmatched junction bases: 8. The CDR3 loop is CASSESEGLTYNEQFF. CDR3 sequence (DNA): TGTGCCAGCAGTGAAAGCGAGGGACTAACATACAATGAGCAGTTCTTC.

This clonotype was found a few times. Written as DNA, the CDR3 is TGTGCCAGCAGCCGTACAGGGGCAAGCTCCGAGCAGTACTTC. Protein product: CASSRTGASSEQYF. The chain carries TRBV6-5 and TRBJ2-7; 7 positions match TRBD1. J was trimmed by 6 bases and V by 6 bases; bases with no gene match: 11. Germline CDR1 MNHEY, CDR2 SVGAGI. This CDR3 is built from 14 residues.

This clonotype was observed a handful of times. The chain links TRBV7-9 to TRBJ2-2; no clear D. V lost 0 bases and J lost 1, with 3 bases in between. This CDR3 comprises 14 residues. From germline, CDR1 is SEHNR and CDR2 FQNEAQ (reference sequence). This CDR3 is CASSLALNTGELFF. DNA of the CDR3: TGTGCCAGCAGCTTAGCCCTGAACACCGGGGAGCTGTTTTTT.

This clonotype was counted once. The chain carries TRBV7-2 and TRBJ2-5; 7 bases agree with TRBD2. V dropped 5 bases and J dropped 5; count of bases not matched to a gene: 14. Per the germline V gene, CDR1 is SGHTA and CDR2 is FQGNSA. This CDR3 has 16 residues. CDR3 DNA: TGTGCCAGCAGCGCACGTACCGCTATGGGGGGGGAGACCCAGTACTTC. This sequence encodes CASSARTAMGGETQYF.

The CDR3 nucleotides are TGTGCCAGTCGGGGGGGGTCTAGCGGGTCAGATACGCAGTATTTT. It codes for CASRGGSSGSDTQYF. This chain connects TRBV6-6 to TRBJ2-3, with 8 bases aligning to TRBD2. CDR3 length equals 15 residues. Per the germline V gene, CDR1 is MNHNY and CDR2 is SVGAGI (reference sequence). V was pared by 9 bases and J by 4 bases, with 12 bases of the junction left unmatched.

This clonotype was counted a few times. The chain joins TRBV6-5 to TRBJ2-7, with D perhaps matching TRBD1 (6 bases). The ends were cut back, 7 bases at V and 5 bases at J, with 18 bases in the middle. CDR1 and CDR2 (germline): MNHEY, SVGAGI. This CDR3 has 14 residues. The CDR3 DNA follows: TGTGCCAGCACCCACAGCCCAGGGGTAGACGAGCAGTACTTC. It translates to CASTHSPGVDEQYF.